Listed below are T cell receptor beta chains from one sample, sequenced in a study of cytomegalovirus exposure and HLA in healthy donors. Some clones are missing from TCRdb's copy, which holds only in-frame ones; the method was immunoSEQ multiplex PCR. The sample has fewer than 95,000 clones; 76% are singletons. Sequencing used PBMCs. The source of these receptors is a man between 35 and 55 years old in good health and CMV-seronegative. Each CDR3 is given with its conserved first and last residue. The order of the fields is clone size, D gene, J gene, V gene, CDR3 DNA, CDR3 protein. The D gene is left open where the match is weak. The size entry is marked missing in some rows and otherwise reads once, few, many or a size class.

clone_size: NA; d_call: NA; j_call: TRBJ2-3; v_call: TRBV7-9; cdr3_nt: TGTGCCAGCAGCTTGGGAGCAGGGGGGAAGGTCACAGATACGCAGTATTTT; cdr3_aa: CASSLGAGGKVTDTQYF
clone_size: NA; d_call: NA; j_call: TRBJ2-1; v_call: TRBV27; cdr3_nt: TGTGCCAGCGGCCAATTCGGGAATGAGCAGTTCTTC; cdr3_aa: CASGQFGNEQFF
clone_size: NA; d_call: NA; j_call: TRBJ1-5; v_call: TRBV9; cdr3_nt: TGTGCCAGCAGCGTAGAAGCAGGTTACAATCAGCCCCAGCATTTT; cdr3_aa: CASSVEAGYNQPQHF
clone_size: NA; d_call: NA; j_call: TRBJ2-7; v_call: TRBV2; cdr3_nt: TGTGCCAGCAGTGTGAGGACATACTCCTACGAGCAGTACTTC; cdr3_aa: CASSVRTYSYEQYF
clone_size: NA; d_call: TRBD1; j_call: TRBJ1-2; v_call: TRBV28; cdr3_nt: TGTGCCACCAACCGGGACAGGGGCTACACCTTC; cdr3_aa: CATNRDRGYTF
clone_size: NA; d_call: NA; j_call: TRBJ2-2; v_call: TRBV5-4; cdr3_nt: TGTGCCAGCAGTCCCCTGGAGGCCGGGGAGCTGTTTTTT; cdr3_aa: CASSPLEAGELFF
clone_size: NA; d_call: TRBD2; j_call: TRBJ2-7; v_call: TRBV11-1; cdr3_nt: TGTGCCAGCAGCTTATTGGGCAGCGGGGGCTACGAGCAGTACTTC; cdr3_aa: CASSLLGSGGYEQYF
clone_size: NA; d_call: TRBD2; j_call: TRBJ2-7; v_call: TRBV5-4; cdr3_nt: TGTGCCAGCAGCTTGGTCTCGCGGGGGGGGTACGAGCAGTACTTC; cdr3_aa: CASSLVSRGGYEQYF
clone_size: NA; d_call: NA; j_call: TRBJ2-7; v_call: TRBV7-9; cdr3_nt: TGTGCCAGCAGCTTAAACAATTGGGAGAGACCCTACGAGCAGTACTTC; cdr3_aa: CASSLNNWERPYEQYF
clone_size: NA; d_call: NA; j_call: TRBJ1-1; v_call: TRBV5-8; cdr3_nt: TGTGCCAGCAGCTTGGAGGGCAGGGGCCCACCCGGGAATGAAGCTTTCTTT; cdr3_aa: CASSLEGRGPPGNEAFF
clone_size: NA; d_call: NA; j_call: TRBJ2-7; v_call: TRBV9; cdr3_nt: TGTGCCAGCAGCGTAGGGGGCGAGTTTTACGAGCAGTACTTC; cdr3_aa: CASSVGGEFYEQYF
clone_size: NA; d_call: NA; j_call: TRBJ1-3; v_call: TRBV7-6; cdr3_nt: TGTGCCAGCAGCTTAGCGACCGGCGGCTACTCTGGAAACACCATATATTTT; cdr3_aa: CASSLATGGYSGNTIYF
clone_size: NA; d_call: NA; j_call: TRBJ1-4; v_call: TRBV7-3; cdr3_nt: TGTGCCAGCAGCCAACCCGGGGATTTGAATAATGAAAAACTGTTTTTT; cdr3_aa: CASSQPGDLNNEKLFF
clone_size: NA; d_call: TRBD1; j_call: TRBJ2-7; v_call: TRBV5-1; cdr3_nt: TGCGCCAGCAGCCCGGGACAGGACGCCGAGCAGTACTTC; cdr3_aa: CASSPGQDAEQYF
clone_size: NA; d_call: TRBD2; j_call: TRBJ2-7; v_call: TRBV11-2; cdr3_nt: TGTGCCAGCAGCCCTACCGGTGGGACTAGGATAGCCTACGAGCAGTACTTC; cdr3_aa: CASSPTGGTRIAYEQYF
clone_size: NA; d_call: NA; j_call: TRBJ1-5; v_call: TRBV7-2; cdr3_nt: TGTGCCAGCAGCTTAGCAACAGGGTGGGATCAGCCCCAGCATTTT; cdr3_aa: CASSLATGWDQPQHF
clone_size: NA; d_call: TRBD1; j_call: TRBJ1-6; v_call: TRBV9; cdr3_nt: TGTGCCAGCAGCGGGGGACAGAGCTCCTATAATTCACCCCTCCACTTT; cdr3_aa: CASSGGQSSYNSPLHF
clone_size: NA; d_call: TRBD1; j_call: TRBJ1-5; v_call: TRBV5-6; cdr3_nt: TGTGCCAGCAGCAAGGGACAGGGGGCGGTAGGTCAGCCCCAGCATTTT; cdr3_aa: CASSKGQGAVGQPQHF
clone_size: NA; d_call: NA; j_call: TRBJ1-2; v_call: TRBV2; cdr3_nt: TGTGCCAGCAGCACAAACACTAACTATGGCTACACCTTC; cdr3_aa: CASSTNTNYGYTF
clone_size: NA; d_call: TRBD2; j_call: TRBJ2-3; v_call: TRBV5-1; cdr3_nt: TGCGCCAGCAGCCCTAGGACTAGCGGGGACACAGATACGCAGTATTTT; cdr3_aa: CASSPRTSGDTDTQYF
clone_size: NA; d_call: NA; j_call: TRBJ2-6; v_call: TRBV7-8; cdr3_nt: TGTGCCAGCAGTCCAACGGCAGGGATTGGGGCCAACGTCCTGACTTTC; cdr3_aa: CASSPTAGIGANVLTF
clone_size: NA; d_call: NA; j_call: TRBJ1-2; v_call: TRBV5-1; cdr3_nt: TGCGCCAGCCGGCGGGAACAAAACGGGGATGGCTACACCTTC; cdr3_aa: CASRREQNGDGYTF
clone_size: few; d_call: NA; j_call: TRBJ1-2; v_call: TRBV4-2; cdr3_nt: TGTGCCAGCAGCCAAGCCGAAGGGGTAGGCTATGGCTACACCTTC; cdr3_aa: CASSQAEGVGYGYTF
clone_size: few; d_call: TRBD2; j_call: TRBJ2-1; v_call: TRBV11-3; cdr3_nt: TGTGCCAGCAGAATTAGCGGGGAAAATGAGCAGTTCTTC; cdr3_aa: CASRISGENEQFF
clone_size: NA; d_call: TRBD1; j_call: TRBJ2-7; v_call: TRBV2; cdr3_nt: TGTGCCAGCAGGGGGGACAGCTCCTACGAGCAGTACTTC; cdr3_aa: CASRGDSSYEQYF
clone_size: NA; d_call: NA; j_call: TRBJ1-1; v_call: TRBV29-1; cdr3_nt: TGCAGCGTTGAAGGTCCAGCAGCGGGGACTGAAGCTTTCTTT; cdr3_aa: CSVEGPAAGTEAFF
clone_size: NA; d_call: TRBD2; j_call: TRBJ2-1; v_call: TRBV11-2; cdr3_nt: TGTGCCAGCAGCTTATGGGCGGGGGGCCTCTACAATGAGCAGTTCTTC; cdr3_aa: CASSLWAGGLYNEQFF
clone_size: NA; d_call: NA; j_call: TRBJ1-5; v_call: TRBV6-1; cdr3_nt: TGTGCCAGCAGTGAGGGCATCCAGGGCAATCAGCCCCAGCATTTT; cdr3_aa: CASSEGIQGNQPQHF
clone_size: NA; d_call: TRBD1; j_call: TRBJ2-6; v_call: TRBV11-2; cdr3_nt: TGTGCCAGCAGCTCGCCGGGACAGGCTCACTCTGGGGCCAACGTCCTGACTTTC; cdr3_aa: CASSSPGQAHSGANVLTF
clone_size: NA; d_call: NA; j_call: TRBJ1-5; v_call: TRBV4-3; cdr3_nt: TGCGCCAGCAGCCAAGATTTGGGGGGAGGGCAGCCCCAGCATTTT; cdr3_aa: CASSQDLGGGQPQHF
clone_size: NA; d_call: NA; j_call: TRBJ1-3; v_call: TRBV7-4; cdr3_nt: TGTGCCAGCAGCTTAGCAGGGAGCTCTGGAAACACCATATATTTT; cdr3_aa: CASSLAGSSGNTIYF